These 19 T cell receptor beta chains share one sample of origin, sequenced in a study of glioma-infiltrating T cells after dendritic cell vaccination. Libraries were prepared by immunoSEQ multiplex PCR; TCRdb keeps only in-frame clonotypes and omits some of them. The profile shows tens of thousands of clones, roughly 82% of them singletons. This sample comprised blood, obtained before dendritic cell vaccination. The receptors were gathered from a human donor with glioblastoma.

The J gene is TRBJ1-1, the V gene TRBV29-1, with a possible D match to TRBD1 (5 bases). The germline V gene has CDR1 SQVTM and CDR2 ANQGSEA. The germline V and J ends were trimmed by 5 bases and 0 bases, with 10 bases remaining between them. The CDR3 extends over 13 amino acids. The CDR3 sequence is CSVTDKLNTEAFF. The CDR3 bases are TGCAGCGTTACGGACAAGTTGAACACTGAAGCTTTCTTT. The full variable domain, with the rest looked up from reference TRBV29-1 and TRBJ1-1, is SAVISQKPSRDICQRGTSLTIQCQVDSQVTMMFWYRQQPGQSLTLIATANQGSEATYESGFVIDKFPISRPNLTFSTLTVSNMSPEDSSIYLCSVTDKLNTEAFFGQGTRLTVV.

The gene calls are TRBV5-1 and TRBJ1-2, with D possibly matching TRBD1 (6 bases). The germline V gene encodes CDR1 SGHRS and CDR2 YFSETQ. V lost 7 bases and J 2 bases, leaving 21 bases between the germline ends. This CDR3 is built from 16 residues. CDR3 amino acids: CASGLSPDRRNYGYTF. Written as DNA, the CDR3 is TGCGCCAGCGGCCTCTCACCCGACAGGAGGAACTATGGCTACACCTTC. Supplemented by reference TRBV5-1 and TRBJ1-2, the full variable domain reads KAGVTQTPRYLIKTRGQQVTLSCSPISGHRSVSWYQQTPGQGLQFLFEYFSETQRNKGNFPGRFSGRQFSNSRSEMNVSTLELGDSALYLCASGLSPDRRNYGYTFGSGTRLTVV.

The chain is built from TRBV9 and TRBJ2-1, with TRBD1 matching 11 bases. Germline V gene sequence: CDR1 SGDLS, CDR2 YYNGEE. This CDR3 spans 15 amino acids. J gave up 4 bases and V 3 bases, and 3 bases lay outside the gene matches. The CDR3 coding sequence is TGTGCCAGCAGCGGAGGGACAGGGGGTTACAATGAGCAGTTCTTC. This translates into CASSGGTGGYNEQFF.

The chain couples TRBV11-2 to TRBJ1-5, with 9 bases lining up with TRBD1. This CDR3 spans 16 amino acids. V shed 0 bases, J shed 7 bases, and the junction held 7 bases outside the gene matches. Germline V gene data show CDR1 as SGHAT and CDR2 as FQNNGV. The CDR3 is CASSLDGTGPVQPQHF. CDR3 bases: TGTGCCAGCAGCTTAGACGGGACAGGGCCCGTCCAGCCCCAGCATTTT.

The chain employs TRBV6-1 and TRBJ2-3; 8 nucleotides align to TRBD2. V lost 4 bases to trimming and J lost 1 base; unmatched junction nucleotides: 7. Germline V gene data show CDR1 as MNHNS and CDR2 as SASEGT. This CDR3 spans 16 amino acids. The CDR3 spells CASSGEAGAGTDTQYF. DNA for the CDR3: TGTGCCAGCAGTGGCGAAGCGGGAGCGGGCACAGATACGCAGTATTTT.

This chain connects TRBV4-1 to TRBJ1-1; TRBD1 matches 8 bases. Germline V lookup: CDR1 MGHRA, CDR2 YSYEKL. The CDR3 loop spans 17 amino acids. The V gene end was trimmed by 0 bases and the J gene end by 6 bases; junction bases not matched to a gene: 12. CDR3 coding DNA: TGCGCCAGCAGCCAAGATGGAACAGGGGGAGTGTTGTCTGAAGCTTTCTTT. It yields the protein CASSQDGTGGVLSEAFF.

The chain joins TRBV5-4 to TRBJ2-3, with 12 bases lining up with TRBD2. This CDR3 is 16 amino acids long. Germline CDR1 is SGHNT and CDR2 is YYREEE (reference sequence). V shed 7 bases and J 0 bases; nucleotides not matched to a gene: 6. CDR3 in DNA: TGTGCCAGCGCGACTAGCGGGGGAACTAGCACAGATACGCAGTATTTT. Encoded protein: CASATSGGTSTDTQYF.

The chain employs TRBV13 and TRBJ2-1; D call uncertain. This CDR3 has 16 residues. CDR1 is PRHDT, CDR2 FYEKMQ, per germline (reference sequence). Trimming stripped 3 bases from V and 0 bases from J, with 12 bases between. The CDR3 reads CASSLRLYSSYNEQFF. The CDR3 coding sequence is TGTGCCAGCAGCTTGCGCCTATACAGCTCCTACAATGAGCAGTTCTTC.

This clone has a handful of counts. This rearrangement joins TRBV5-5 to TRBJ2-7; D not certain. Germline CDR1 reads SGHKS; CDR2 reads YYEKEE (reference sequence). The CDR3 extends over 14 amino acids. Trimming took off 0 bases at V and 1 base at J, with 8 bases between the two ends. The CDR3 is CASSLAYYSYEQYF. As DNA, the CDR3 is TGTGCCAGCAGCTTGGCCTACTATTCCTACGAGCAGTACTTC.

This chain links TRBV5-1 with TRBJ2-7; a possible D gene is TRBD1 (5 bases). Germline V gene lookup returns CDR1 SGHRS and CDR2 YFSETQ. With 2 bases removed from V and 1 base from J, the gap between germline ends came to 10 bases. The CDR3 extends over 14 amino acids. Here the CDR3 DNA reads TGCGCCAGCAGCTTAGATGGGGCTTCCTACGAGCAGTACGTC. Encoded protein: CASSLDGASYEQYV.

The chain combines TRBV19 with TRBJ1-2, with TRBD1 as a possible D gene (5 bases). V lost 4 bases and J lost 2, with 11 bases in between. This CDR3 spans 14 amino acids. In germline, CDR1 is LNHDA, CDR2 SQIVND (reference sequence). CDR3 sequence reads: CASSTLDKNYGYTF. The CDR3 DNA follows: TGTGCCAGTAGTACCTTGGACAAGAACTATGGCTACACCTTC.

This chain joins TRBV5-1 and TRBJ1-1; a possible D gene is TRBD1 (6 bases). V lost 0 bases and J 5 bases, leaving 23 bases between the germline ends. The CDR3 spans 18 residues. The V gene's germline CDR1 is SGHRS and CDR2 YFSETQ. CDR3 bases: TGCGCCAGCAGCTTGGATTTGGGGGATAGGGGGACGAGGACTGAAGCTTTCTTT. Translation: CASSLDLGDRGTRTEAFF.

The J gene is TRBJ1-1, the V gene TRBV19; D unclear. The CDR3 length is 17 residues. CDR1 is LNHDA, CDR2 SQIVND, per germline (reference sequence). The V and J ends lost 6 bases and 1 base respectively, with 21 bases between them. CDR3 in DNA: TGTGCCAGTAGCCTTCCCGACCTAAGTCGGGGGAACACTGAAGCTTTCTTT. Translated: CASSLPDLSRGNTEAFF.

This rearrangement joins TRBV29-1 to TRBJ1-1; no clear D gene. Looked up from germline, CDR1 is SQVTM and CDR2 is ANQGSEA. The CDR3 sequence is 13 residues long. Trimming pared 8 bases from V and 0 bases from J, leaving 13 bases between. CDR3 DNA: TGCAGCCTAGCCGGCAGATTGAACACTGAAGCTTTCTTT. Translation gives CSLAGRLNTEAFF.

V is TRBV25-1 and J is TRBJ2-1; D call uncertain. Between the trimmed V and J ends, which lost 4 bases and 4 bases, there was a span of 11 bases. CDR1 is MGHDK and CDR2 is SYGVNS in the germline V gene. This CDR3 has 14 residues. This chain's CDR3 is CASSVSPKYNEQFF. The DNA of the CDR3 is TGTGCCAGCAGTGTGAGTCCGAAATACAATGAGCAGTTCTTC.

The sample holds a few counts of this clone. The genes are TRBV2 and TRBJ2-2; D may be TRBD1 (5 bases). Germline assignment: CDR1 SNHLY and CDR2 FYNNEI. The CDR3 loop spans 17 amino acids. Trimming cost V 8 bases and J 5 bases, with 24 bases left between them. The CDR3 DNA reads TGTGCCAGCTATATAAGCAGGGTTTCCCCCTCGACCGGGGAGCTGTTTTTT. Translated, it gives CASYISRVSPSTGELFF.

The J gene is TRBJ2-5, the V gene TRBV5-1; 7 bases match TRBD2. This CDR3 is built from 16 residues. V was clipped by 2 bases and J by 5 bases; unmatched bases: 12. Germline-derived CDR1 and CDR2 are SGHRS and YFSETQ. CDR3 in DNA: TGCGCCAGCAGCTTAGGCGGGAGCCGGGCCGCGGAGACCCAGTACTTC. This sequence encodes CASSLGGSRAAETQYF.

This chain connects TRBV19 to TRBJ1-2, with TRBD1 identical over 9 bases. The CDR3 extends over 14 amino acids. The ends lost 3 bases at V and 6 bases at J; junction bases unmatched: 5. Per germline, CDR1 LNHDA and CDR2 SQIVND (reference sequence). CDR3 coding DNA: TGTGCCAGTAGTATGGGACAGGGAGGAGATGGCTACACCTTC. Amino acids: CASSMGQGGDGYTF.

This clone was counted once. This chain connects TRBV7-9 to TRBJ2-5; 10 positions match TRBD1. The length of the CDR3 is 12 residues. Germline assignment: CDR1 SEHNR and CDR2 FQNEAQ (reference sequence). V was clipped by 5 bases and J by 11 bases; unmatched bases: 5. In nucleotides, the CDR3 is TGTGCCAGCAGCACGGGACAGGGGACACAGTACTTC. Protein product: CASSTGQGTQYF.